Below, 30 T cell receptor beta chains from the same sample are listed, as sequenced in a study of blood T cell repertoires in COVID-19. Profiled with immunoSEQ multiplex PCR; TCRdb holds only in-frame clones, not every one. Of hundreds of thousands of clones in the sample, more than 80% were seen once. Sequences were obtained from peripheral blood. These receptors were collected from a woman in her 30s with active or convalescent COVID-19.

This chain links TRBV27 with TRBJ2-7; D is perhaps TRBD2 (7 bases). Looked up from germline, CDR1 is MNHEY and CDR2 is SMNVEV (reference sequence). V lost 2 bases and J 7 bases, leaving 15 bases between the germline ends. The CDR3 loop spans 14 amino acids. The CDR3 region is CASSLRGGLSEQYF. The CDR3 DNA reads TGTGCCAGCAGTTTAAGGGGGGGCCTTAGTGAGCAGTACTTC.

This clone has a handful of counts. The DNA of the CDR3 is TGCGCCAGCAGCCAAGAAACAGGGTCTGAAGCTTTCTTT. Translated, it gives CASSQETGSEAFF. This chain links TRBV4-1 with TRBJ1-1, with a weak D call TRBD1 (6 bases). V lost 0 bases and J lost 6, with 8 bases in between. This CDR3 comprises 13 residues. Germline V gene lookup returns CDR1 MGHRA and CDR2 YSYEKL.

The chain employs TRBV6-1 and TRBJ2-1; D is unresolved. The CDR3 spans 14 residues. CDR1 is MNHNS and CDR2 is SASEGT in the germline V gene. V was shortened by 1 base and J by 6 bases, with 10 bases between the two germline ends. CDR3 DNA sequence: TGTGCCAGCAGTGAAGGGTCCTGGCCCAATGAGCAGTTCTTC. The encoded protein is CASSEGSWPNEQFF.

The rearrangement uses TRBV3-1 (or the pseudogene TRBV3-2) and TRBJ1-2, with 8 bases aligning to TRBD1. The germline CDR1 and CDR2 sequences are LGHDT and YNNKEL (reference sequence). The CDR3 consists of 18 residues. V was pared by 2 bases and J by 8 bases, with 19 bases of the junction left unmatched. The CDR3 is CASSQYSSPDRDQGGYTF. The DNA for the CDR3 is TGTGCCAGCAGCCAATATTCTAGCCCGGACAGGGACCAGGGAGGCTACACCTTC.

The chain employs TRBV5-1 and TRBJ2-7; TRBD1 matches at 8 bases. The junction had 3 bases not matched to a gene; V was cut back by 0 bases and J by 1 base. The CDR3 has 15 residues. The germline V gene encodes CDR1 SGHRS and CDR2 YFSETQ. For the CDR3, the DNA is TGCGCCAGCAGCTTGGATGGGGACAGGTCCTACGAGCAGTACTTC. It is translated as CASSLDGDRSYEQYF.

This chain uses TRBV6-1 with TRBJ2-3; 8 nucleotides agree with TRBD2. The trim removed 2 bases at V and 6 bases at J, leaving 10 bases unmatched. Germline V gene sequence: CDR1 MNHNS, CDR2 SASEGT. The length of the CDR3 is 16 residues. Here the CDR3 reads CASSEYIGGATDTQYF. Here the CDR3 DNA reads TGTGCCAGCAGTGAATATATCGGGGGGGCAACCGATACGCAGTATTTT.

This clone was observed once. The V and J genes are TRBV4-1 and TRBJ2-7; maybe TRBD2 (5 bases). The V gene lost 1 base and the J gene lost 2 bases, with 12 bases spanning the gap. Per the germline V gene, CDR1 is MGHRA and CDR2 is YSYEKL. CDR3 length: 15 amino acids. CDR3 residues: CASSQVEVSPYEQYF. The CDR3 DNA sequence: TGCGCCAGCAGCCAAGTGGAGGTCAGTCCCTACGAGCAGTACTTC.

CDR3 residues: CASSLGGTVGSYEQYF. CDR3 DNA sequence: TGCGCCAGCAGCTTGGGAGGGACAGTCGGCTCCTACGAGCAGTACTTC. This chain uses TRBV5-1 with TRBJ2-7; 7 bases are a match to TRBD1. The V gene's germline CDR1 is SGHRS and CDR2 YFSETQ. Trimming at V came to 0 bases and at J to 0 bases, leaving 6 bases not matched to a gene. The CDR3 length is 16 residues.

The gene calls are TRBV7-9 and TRBJ1-2; D ambiguous. V gave up 4 bases and J gave up 14 bases, with 14 bases separating them. Germline V gene data show CDR1 as SEHNR and CDR2 as FQNEAQ (reference sequence). The length of the CDR3 is 11 residues. The CDR3 nucleotides are TGTGCCAGCAGCTCGAGCCGTTATGAGACCTTC. This gives the protein CASSSSRYETF.

CDR3: CASSPKFGLVSGANVLTF. CDR3 nucleotide sequence: TGTGCCAGCAGTCCCAAATTCGGACTGGTGTCTGGGGCCAACGTCCTGACTTTC. The chain couples TRBV11-2 to TRBJ2-6, with a possible D match to TRBD2 (5 bases). V lost 6 bases, J lost 1 base, and 19 bases lay in between. The germline gives CDR1 SGHAT, CDR2 FQNNGV. CDR3 size: 18 residues.

The chain carries TRBV15 and TRBJ1-6, with 8 bases that match TRBD1. CDR3 length: 18 residues. CDR1 is LNHNV, CDR2 YYDKDF, per germline (reference sequence). Trimming at V came to 1 base and at J to 5 bases, leaving 10 bases not matched to a gene. In DNA, the CDR3 is TGTGCCACCAGCAGAGTCCAAGGACAGGGTTGGGATAATTCACCCCTCCACTTT. Translated, it gives CATSRVQGQGWDNSPLHF.

The DNA for the CDR3 is TGCAGTGCTAGTTCTCCACGGGACAGCAAAGGGTACGAGCAGTACTTC. Amino acid sequence: CSASSPRDSKGYEQYF. The genes are TRBV20-1 and TRBJ2-7, with 7 bases aligning to TRBD1. Trimming at V came to 3 bases and at J to 4 bases, leaving 15 bases not matched to a gene. The CDR3 runs 16 residues. Germline values: CDR1 DFQATT, CDR2 SNEGSKA (reference sequence).

This sequence joins TRBV5-6 and TRBJ2-3, with 9 bases aligning to TRBD2. The CDR3 length is 15 residues. Germline V gene lookup returns CDR1 SGHDT and CDR2 YYEEEE. Trimming took 6 bases from V and 2 from J; bases not matched to a gene: 7. The CDR3 loop is CASTRGRGTTDTQYF. CDR3 DNA: TGTGCCAGCACCCGCGGGAGGGGTACCACAGATACGCAGTATTTT. The variable domain in full, completed from reference TRBV5-6 and TRBJ2-3, reads DAGVTQSPTHLIKTRGQQVTLRCSPKSGHDTVSWYQQALGQGPQFIFQYYEEEERQRGNFPDRFSGHQFPNYSSELNVNALLLGDSALYLCASTRGRGTTDTQYFGPGTRLTVL.

The rearrangement joins TRBV2 to TRBJ2-7; 8 nucleotides match TRBD2. V dropped 4 bases and J dropped 1; count of bases not matched to a gene: 3. This CDR3 is built from 14 residues. CDR1 and CDR2 (germline): SNHLY, FYNNEI. The CDR3 sequence: CASSVRGGSYEQYF. The CDR3 DNA reads TGTGCCAGCAGTGTTCGGGGGGGGTCCTACGAGCAGTACTTC. Filled out from reference TRBV2 and TRBJ2-7, the complete variable domain reads EPEVTQTPSHQVTQMGQEVILRCVPISNHLYFYWYRQILGQKVEFLVSFYNNEISEKSEIFDDQFSVERPDGSNFTLKIRSTKLEDSAMYFCASSVRGGSYEQYFGPGTRLTVT.

This clone was detected a few times. The genes are TRBV6-1 and TRBJ1-2; TRBD1 agrees at 9 bases. Losses at the gene ends were 4 bases for V and 4 bases for J; bases not matched to a gene: 10. Germline values: CDR1 MNHNS, CDR2 SASEGT. There are 16 residues in the CDR3. This CDR3 is CASSGPGTGSSYGYTF. CDR3 in DNA: TGTGCCAGCAGTGGCCCCGGGACAGGGAGTAGCTATGGCTACACCTTC.

The chain employs TRBV7-9 and TRBJ2-7, with TRBD1 matching 7 bases. Trimming at V came to 1 base and at J to 5 bases, leaving 8 bases not matched to a gene. The CDR3 spans 15 residues. The V gene's germline CDR1 is SEHNR and CDR2 FQNEAQ (reference sequence). This chain's CDR3 is CASSLGQGLLHEQYF. The CDR3 DNA is TGTGCCAGCAGCTTAGGACAGGGCTTACTCCACGAGCAGTACTTC.

The table lists this clone with a few counts. The gene calls are TRBV6-1 and TRBJ1-4; no firm D call. The CDR3 has 16 residues. The V end lost 3 bases, the J end lost 0 bases, and 11 bases lay between the germline ends. Germline V lookup: CDR1 MNHNS, CDR2 SASEGT. The CDR3 loop reads CASSDRNSATNEKLFF. In DNA, the CDR3 is TGTGCCAGCAGTGACCGAAACAGTGCAACTAATGAAAAACTGTTTTTT.

Only a few counts were recorded for this clone. The rearrangement links TRBV29-1 to TRBJ2-6; D uncertain. Germline V gene data show CDR1 as SQVTM and CDR2 as ANQGSEA. Trimming took 6 bases from V and 0 from J, leaving 9 bases between them. CDR3 size: 14 residues. CDR3 sequence reads: CSVATTSGANVLTF. Written as DNA, the CDR3 is TGCAGCGTGGCGACAACCTCTGGGGCCAACGTCCTGACTTTC.

The gene calls are TRBV7-2 and TRBJ2-1, with D maybe TRBD2 (8 bases). The CDR3 spans 15 residues. Germline lookup yields CDR1 SGHTA and CDR2 FQGNSA. V was trimmed by 5 bases and J by 5 bases, leaving 16 bases between them. In DNA, the CDR3 is TGTGCCAGCAGCCTCACGGGAGGGGGCCACAATGAGCAGTTCTTC. It codes for CASSLTGGGHNEQFF.

V gene TRBV19 combines with J gene TRBJ2-7; 7 positions match TRBD1. CDR1 is LNHDA and CDR2 is SQIVND in the germline V gene (reference sequence). The CDR3 is made up of 14 amino acids. V dropped 5 bases and J dropped 6; count of bases not matched to a gene: 10. The CDR3 protein is CASSLTGPLSEQYF. CDR3 bases: TGTGCCAGTAGTCTGACAGGGCCGCTCTCCGAGCAGTACTTC.

This clone was seen a single time. The chain combines TRBV5-1 with TRBJ2-1, with 8 bases lining up with TRBD1. The CDR3 length is 18 residues. The V gene's germline CDR1 is SGHRS and CDR2 YFSETQ. V trimming: 1 base; J trimming: 0 bases; junction bases outside the gene matches: 9. CDR3 DNA sequence: TGCGCCAGCAGCTTGTTGGACAGGGCCCCAGGCTCCTACAATGAGCAGTTCTTC. This encodes CASSLLDRAPGSYNEQFF.

This clone came up a few times. This chain connects TRBV11-2 to TRBJ1-2; D unresolved. Between the trimmed V and J ends, which lost 6 bases and 3 bases, there was a span of 11 bases. Germline assignment: CDR1 SGHAT and CDR2 FQNNGV. This CDR3 has 13 residues. The DNA of the CDR3 is TGTGCCAGCAGACTAAGTGGAGACTATGGCTACACCTTC. Encoded protein: CASRLSGDYGYTF.

The chain employs TRBV27 and TRBJ1-4, with 9 bases lining up with TRBD1. This CDR3 comprises 14 residues. Per germline, CDR1 MNHEY and CDR2 SMNVEV (reference sequence). The ends lost 6 bases at V and 3 bases at J; junction bases unmatched: 2. The CDR3 region is CASSDRGANEKLFF. Here the CDR3 DNA reads TGTGCCAGCAGCGACAGGGGGGCTAATGAAAAACTGTTTTTT. Supplemented by reference TRBV27 and TRBJ1-4, the full variable domain reads EAQVTQNPRYLITVTGKKLTVTCSQNMNHEYMSWYRQDPGLGLRQIYYSMNVEVTDKGDVPEGYKVSRKEKRNFPLILESPSPNQTSLYFCASSDRGANEKLFFGSGTQLSVL.

The V and J genes are TRBV5-4 and TRBJ1-1; D gene uncertain. V dropped 4 bases and J dropped 1 base, with 8 bases sitting between them. Germline CDR1 reads SGHNT; CDR2 reads YYREEE (reference sequence). The CDR3 sequence is 13 residues long. The CDR3 bases are TGTGCCAGCAGCCTTACACAGAACACTGAAGCTTTCTTT. It encodes CASSLTQNTEAFF.

J is TRBJ1-6 and V is TRBV5-6; D uncertain. The germline V gene has CDR1 SGHDT and CDR2 YYEEEE. V lost 6 bases and J 9 bases, leaving 16 bases between the germline ends. This CDR3 is built from 14 residues. CDR3 region: CASNFRTRRSPLHF. CDR3 coding DNA: TGTGCCAGCAACTTCCGGACTCGGCGTTCACCCCTCCACTTT.

This chain joins TRBV5-6 and TRBJ2-1, with D perhaps TRBD1 (5 bases). Trimming pared 0 bases from V and 5 bases from J, leaving 12 bases between. CDR3 length: 15 amino acids. Germline V gives CDR1 SGHDT, CDR2 YYEEEE. CDR3 sequence: CASSLAAGLDNEQFF. The CDR3 region has the DNA TGTGCCAGCAGCTTGGCGGCAGGGCTGGACAATGAGCAGTTCTTC.

The V gene is TRBV19, the J gene TRBJ2-3, with D unclear. Germline V lookup: CDR1 LNHDA, CDR2 SQIVND (reference sequence). The CDR3 runs to 11 residues. V gave up 0 bases and J gave up 8 bases, with 3 bases separating them. The CDR3 here is CASSIDLTQYF. The CDR3 DNA reads TGTGCCAGTAGTATAGACCTTACGCAGTATTTT. Variable domain in full (rest from reference TRBV19 and TRBJ2-3): DGGITQSPKYLFRKEGQNVTLSCEQNLNHDAMYWYRQDPGQGLRLIYYSQIVNDFQKGDIAEGYSVSREKKESFPLTVTSAQKNPTAFYLCASSIDLTQYFGPGTRLTVL.

This chain uses TRBV6-6 with TRBJ2-2, with TRBD2 matching over 10 bases. The CDR3 spans 18 residues. Per the germline V gene, CDR1 is MNHNY and CDR2 is SVGAGI (reference sequence). After removal of 5 bases from V and 6 bases from J, the junction contained 15 bases not matched to a gene. The DNA of the CDR3 is TGTGCCAGCAGTCCCCTAGCGGGGGCGGGGGGGAGCGCCGGGGAGCTGTTTTTT. Amino acids: CASSPLAGAGGSAGELFF.

CDR3 bases: TGTGCCAGCAGCTTAGTTGGCGGGGGTTCAGGGAATGAGCAGTTCTTC. Its translation is CASSLVGGGSGNEQFF. The chain carries TRBV7-8 and TRBJ2-1, with 7 bases aligning to TRBD2. Germline CDR1 is SGHVS and CDR2 is FQNEAQ. The V and J ends lost 1 base and 7 bases, in that order; junction bases with no gene match: 10. The CDR3 contains 16 residues.

V is TRBV30 and J is TRBJ1-2; D is ambiguous. CDR1 and CDR2 from the germline V gene are GTSNPN and SVGIG (reference sequence). The V end lost 2 bases, the J end lost 2 bases, and 9 bases lay between the germline ends. The CDR3 covers 13 residues. In DNA, the CDR3 is TGTGCCTGGAGTCGAGGACTAAACTATGGCTACACCTTC. Its translation: CAWSRGLNYGYTF.